Sequencing of this TCR beta chain was carried out in a study of technical replicates of blood from several donors. The V segment lost 1 base and the J segment 9 bases; nucleotides outside the gene matches: 14. From germline, CDR1 is MGHRA and CDR2 YSYEKL. The CDR3 sequence is 18 residues long. Method: immunoSEQ multiplex PCR; TCRdb's copy keeps in-frame clones and lacks some. Of some 66,000 clones listed, nearly 98% are singletons. This receptor was identified in a human donor in good health. The V and J genes are TRBV4-1 and TRBJ1-6; 8 bases fit TRBD1. The sequenced material came from T cells isolated from PBMCs. In nucleotides, the CDR3 is TGCGCCAGCAGCCAAGGGCAGGGGGCTGCCACGCTGGCTTCACCCCTCCACTTT. Translated: CASSQGQGAATLASPLHF.